This passage covers 32 T cell receptor beta chains from one sample sequenced in a study of blood T cell repertoires in COVID-19. Clones were read by immunoSEQ multiplex PCR, and TCRdb kept only the in-frame ones, dropping some. The repertoire holds over 250,000 clones, with less than 90% as singletons. Sequencing was carried out using peripheral blood. These TCRs come from a woman in her seventies with COVID-19, enrolled during active disease.

V usage is TRBV7-2 and J usage is TRBJ1-1; unclear D gene. Germline V gene lookup returns CDR1 SGHTA and CDR2 FQGNSA. CDR3 size: 14 residues. V was pared by 6 bases and J by 1 base, with 12 bases between. The CDR3 here is CASSTTIGNTEAFF. CDR3 DNA sequence: TGTGCCAGCAGTACCACTATCGGGAACACTGAAGCTTTCTTT.

This chain uses TRBV2 with TRBJ1-2, with 9 bases matching TRBD1. Germline CDR1 SNHLY, CDR2 FYNNEI. After removal of 4 bases from V and 4 bases from J, the junction contained 1 base not matched to a gene. This CDR3 has 13 amino acids. This CDR3 is CASSGDRAYGYTF. The CDR3 nucleotides are TGTGCCAGCAGTGGGGACAGGGCCTATGGCTACACCTTC.

The rearrangement links TRBV2 to TRBJ2-1; 9 bases fit TRBD1. Trimming removed 9 bases from V and 9 bases from J; junction bases left unmatched: 3. This CDR3 comprises 11 residues. Germline V gene sequence: CDR1 SNHLY, CDR2 FYNNEI. CDR3 sequence: CASLTGGEQFF. The DNA for the CDR3 is TGTGCCAGTCTGACAGGGGGTGAGCAGTTCTTC.

The V gene is TRBV5-4, the J gene TRBJ2-3, with TRBD1 matching 7 bases. The J segment lost 0 bases and the V segment lost 5 bases, leaving 6 bases of the junction unmatched. Per the germline V gene, CDR1 is SGHNT and CDR2 is YYREEE (reference sequence). The CDR3 contains 15 residues. The chain's CDR3 is CASRYRGSSTDTQYF. As DNA, the CDR3 is TGTGCCAGCAGATACAGGGGATCTAGCACAGATACGCAGTATTTT.

The chain joins TRBV27 to TRBJ1-4; 9 bases are shared with TRBD1. The length of the CDR3 is 14 residues. Germline V gene lookup returns CDR1 MNHEY and CDR2 SMNVEV (reference sequence). V gave up 4 bases and J gave up 8 bases; unmatched junction bases: 5. CDR3: CASSWGQGREKLFF. The DNA of the CDR3 is TGTGCCAGCAGTTGGGGACAGGGTCGGGAAAAACTGTTTTTT.

The V and J genes are TRBV11-2 and TRBJ2-7; D possibly corresponds to TRBD1 (5 bases). Germline CDR1 and CDR2: SGHAT and FQNNGV. Trimming shortened V by 1 base and J by 5 bases, and 12 bases separated the two germline ends. CDR3 size: 14 residues. CDR3 DNA: TGTGCCAGCAGCTTAGGTCCAGGGCGTAACGAGCAGTACTTC. This sequence encodes CASSLGPGRNEQYF.

The chain couples TRBV6-5 to TRBJ1-2, with D hard to call. V lost 0 bases and J lost 5, with 7 bases in between. Germline CDR1 reads MNHEY; CDR2 reads SVGAGI. The CDR3 has 13 amino acids. The CDR3 DNA sequence: TGTGCCAGCAGTTACTCGCAGCGATATGGCTACACCTTC. This translates into CASSYSQRYGYTF.

This clone has just a few counts. The chain couples TRBV4-1 to TRBJ1-1, with 8 bases lining up with TRBD1. Trimming at V came to 3 bases and at J to 1 base, leaving 4 bases not matched to a gene. This CDR3 is built from 15 residues. The germline V gene has CDR1 MGHRA and CDR2 YSYEKL. The CDR3 spells CASSHRQGRNTEAFF. The CDR3 nucleotides are TGCGCCAGCAGCCACAGACAGGGGAGGAACACTGAAGCTTTCTTT.

This clone was counted a few times. At the DNA level, this CDR3 is encoded by other sequences in the same sample as well. V and J are TRBV4-1 and TRBJ1-1; D is ambiguous. CDR1 is MGHRA and CDR2 is YSYEKL in the germline V gene. The CDR3 loop spans 13 amino acids. V was cut by 0 bases and J by 1 base, with 3 bases left in between. CDR3 amino acids: CASSQDRNTEAFF. The CDR3 DNA sequence: TGCGCCAGCAGCCAAGATAGGAACACTGAAGCTTTCTTT.

The chain joins TRBV7-6 to TRBJ2-3, with 10 nucleotides matching TRBD2. Germline V gene lookup returns CDR1 SGHVS and CDR2 FNYEAQ. The V gene end was trimmed by 3 bases and the J gene end by 1 base; junction bases not matched to a gene: 4. The CDR3 extends over 16 amino acids. DNA for the CDR3: TGTGCCAGCAGCTTCACTAGCGGGGTCGGCACAGATACGCAGTATTTT. The encoded protein is CASSFTSGVGTDTQYF.

V usage is TRBV7-2 and J usage is TRBJ2-1, with 8 bases identical to TRBD2. Germline V gene sequence: CDR1 SGHTA, CDR2 FQGNSA. V gave up 5 bases and J gave up 3 bases; unmatched junction bases: 6. The CDR3 totals 15 residues. CDR3 sequence reads: CASSPGGALYNEQFF. The DNA of the CDR3 is TGTGCCAGCAGCCCGGGGGGGGCCCTCTACAATGAGCAGTTCTTC.

The chain joins TRBV9 to TRBJ2-1, with TRBD2 matching 10 bases. V lost 0 bases, J lost 9 bases, and 6 bases stayed unmatched. From germline, CDR1 is SGDLS and CDR2 YYNGEE. This CDR3 has 15 residues. The CDR3 region has the DNA TGTGCCAGCAGCGTAGGGCCTAGCGGGGGAGGTGAGCAGTTCTTC. It specifies CASSVGPSGGGEQFF.

The V and J genes are TRBV18 and TRBJ2-7; 7 bases are a match to TRBD1. Trimming cost V 5 bases and J 0 bases; bases outside gene matches: 4. The CDR3 consists of 14 residues. Germline V lookup: CDR1 KGHSH, CDR2 LQKENI. The chain's CDR3 is CASSEGQSSYEQYF. CDR3 nucleotide sequence: TGTGCCAGCTCAGAGGGACAGAGCTCCTACGAGCAGTACTTC.

The chain's CDR3 is CASSTKQGMNTEAFF. In nucleotides, the CDR3 is TGTGCCAGTAGTACCAAACAGGGTATGAACACTGAAGCTTTCTTT. This sequence joins TRBV19 and TRBJ1-1; D may be TRBD1 (6 bases). Germline values: CDR1 LNHDA, CDR2 SQIVND (reference sequence). Deletions cut 4 bases from V and 0 bases from J, with 12 bases between. The CDR3 totals 15 residues.

This chain uses TRBV7-9 with TRBJ1-5; 10 nucleotides align to TRBD1. This CDR3 has 17 amino acids. CDR1 and CDR2 (germline): SEHNR, FQNEAQ (reference sequence). The ends lost 5 bases at V and 0 bases at J; junction bases unmatched: 7. The CDR3 sequence: CASSPGTGAGSNQPQHF. CDR3 bases: TGTGCCAGCAGCCCCGGGACAGGGGCAGGTAGCAATCAGCCCCAGCATTTT.

The rearrangement uses TRBV18 and TRBJ2-3; D ambiguous. Germline V gives CDR1 KGHSH, CDR2 LQKENI. The CDR3 spans 16 residues. Trimming took 2 bases from V and 5 from J, leaving 17 bases between them. Here the CDR3 reads CASSPIRLTAQDTQYF. CDR3 bases: TGTGCCAGCTCACCAATCAGACTCACGGCCCAAGATACGCAGTATTTT.

The V call is TRBV4-1, the J call TRBJ1-4; D is unresolved. The ends were cut back, 2 bases at V and 1 base at J, with 8 bases in the middle. In germline, CDR1 is MGHRA, CDR2 YSYEKL. The CDR3 has 15 amino acids. The CDR3 reads CASSQLELTNEKLFF. The CDR3 DNA follows: TGCGCCAGCAGCCAACTCGAGCTAACTAATGAAAAACTGTTTTTT.

Only a few counts were recorded for this clone. The rearrangement joins TRBV18 to TRBJ2-2; weak D call: TRBD1 (6 bases). This CDR3 comprises 15 residues. The germline V gene has CDR1 KGHSH and CDR2 LQKENI. V lost 2 bases to trimming and J lost 4 bases, with 11 bases between them. In DNA form, the CDR3 reads TGTGCCAGCTCACCATGGCAGGGGCCCACCGGGGAGCTGTTTTTT. Encoded protein: CASSPWQGPTGELFF.

This chain links TRBV24-1 with TRBJ2-3; possibly TRBD1 for D (6 bases). CDR1 is KGHDR, CDR2 SFDVKD, per germline. This CDR3 comprises 15 residues. The V gene lost 9 bases and the J gene lost 1 base, with 16 bases spanning the gap. The CDR3 sequence: CATEVKQGGTDTQYF. The CDR3 region has the DNA TGTGCCACCGAGGTCAAACAGGGAGGCACAGATACGCAGTATTTT.

The chain joins TRBV24-1 to TRBJ2-3, with 12 bases that match TRBD2. The CDR3 is 17 residues long. Germline V lookup: CDR1 KGHDR, CDR2 SFDVKD. Unmatched junction bases numbered 5, after V lost 4 bases and J lost 1 base. The CDR3 coding sequence is TGTGCCACCAGTGACCCCCGACTAGCGGGGGGCACAGATACGCAGTATTTT. Translated, it gives CATSDPRLAGGTDTQYF.

The chain joins TRBV6-2 or TRBV6-3 to TRBJ1-4; 7 bases fit TRBD1. V dropped 0 bases and J dropped 4; count of bases not matched to a gene: 8. The CDR3 sequence is 17 residues long. Germline V gene lookup returns CDR1 MNHEY and CDR2 SVGEGT. The CDR3 nucleotides read TGTGCCAGCAGTTACTCATCGGCCGGGACAGTTAATGAAAAACTGTTTTTT. It yields the protein CASSYSSAGTVNEKLFF.

This sequence joins TRBV15 and TRBJ2-5; TRBD2 might be the D (5 bases). Per germline, CDR1 LNHNV and CDR2 YYDKDF (reference sequence). V lost 1 base and J lost 2, with 11 bases in between. CDR3 size: 15 residues. This CDR3 reads CATSRGGFTQETQYF. The CDR3 nucleotides are TGTGCCACCAGCAGAGGAGGGTTTACTCAAGAGACCCAGTACTTC.

The V gene is TRBV28, the J gene TRBJ2-7, with 7 nucleotides matching TRBD1. Germline V gene lookup returns CDR1 MDHEN and CDR2 SYDVKM. The CDR3 runs 14 residues. V lost 7 bases to trimming and J lost 0 bases; unmatched junction nucleotides: 6. For the CDR3, the DNA is TGTGCCAGCACTAGACAGGGAAGCTCCTACGAGCAGTACTTC. Its translation: CASTRQGSSYEQYF.

The rearrangement uses TRBV7-8 and TRBJ1-1; D possibly corresponds to TRBD1 (6 bases). Deletions cut 7 bases from V and 4 bases from J, with 22 bases between. There are 16 residues in the CDR3. Germline CDR1 and CDR2: SGHVS and FQNEAQ. This chain's CDR3 is CASTLIPQGRGTEAFF. CDR3 sequence (DNA): TGTGCCAGCACCCTTATTCCACAGGGTCGGGGCACTGAAGCTTTCTTT.

The chain uses TRBV2 and TRBJ1-1, with TRBD1 as a possible D gene (5 bases). The CDR3 loop spans 13 amino acids. V lost 6 bases, J lost 8 bases, and 16 bases lay in between. Germline-derived CDR1 and CDR2 are SNHLY and FYNNEI. CDR3 region: CASSEWGYREAFF. CDR3 DNA: TGTGCCAGCAGCGAGTGGGGTTACAGGGAAGCTTTCTTT.

V is TRBV3-1 (or the pseudogene TRBV3-2) and J is TRBJ2-4; the D gene is possibly TRBD2 (6 bases). Trimming left V 4 bases short and J 8 bases short, with 18 bases between. The germline gives CDR1 LGHDT, CDR2 YNNKEL (reference sequence). The CDR3 contains 15 residues. The CDR3 DNA follows: TGTGCCAGCAGCCTGGGGAACGGGGGAGGTGACATTCAGTACTTC. It translates to CASSLGNGGGDIQYF.

The genes are TRBV15 and TRBJ1-5, with 9 nucleotides matching TRBD1. V trimming: 1 base; J trimming: 3 bases; junction bases outside the gene matches: 10. Germline V CDR1 and CDR2: LNHNV, YYDKDF (reference sequence). The CDR3 sequence is 18 residues long. In DNA form, the CDR3 reads TGTGCCACCAGCAGAGTTGGGGGACAGGGATCGGACAATCAGCCCCAGCATTTT. It specifies CATSRVGGQGSDNQPQHF.

The V and J genes are TRBV5-4 and TRBJ1-1; the D is unclear. This CDR3 contains 15 residues. Germline CDR1 is SGHNT and CDR2 is YYREEE (reference sequence). Trimming pared 0 bases from V and 1 base from J, leaving 10 bases between. The CDR3 nucleotides are TGTGCCAGCAGCTTGGCCCCCCGAGCGAACACTGAAGCTTTCTTT. It is translated as CASSLAPRANTEAFF.

V and J are TRBV7-9 and TRBJ2-2; TRBD1 agrees at 7 bases. The germline V gene has CDR1 SEHNR and CDR2 FQNEAQ (reference sequence). Losses at the gene ends were 4 bases for V and 1 base for J; bases not matched to a gene: 3. There are 15 residues in the CDR3. CDR3 DNA: TGTGCCAGCAGCTCAGGACAGGAGAACACCGGGGAGCTGTTTTTT. Translated: CASSSGQENTGELFF.

This chain's CDR3 is CASRPTGTDTQYF. The CDR3 DNA reads as TGTGCCAGCAGACCAACGGGCACAGATACGCAGTATTTT. This sequence joins TRBV12-3 or TRBV12-4 and TRBJ2-3; D unresolved. V gave up 6 bases and J gave up 1 base, with 8 bases separating them. CDR3 length: 13 amino acids.

The chain joins TRBV28 to TRBJ1-2, with TRBD1 as a possible D gene (6 bases). The germline gives CDR1 MDHEN, CDR2 SYDVKM. Trimming removed 5 bases from V and 0 bases from J, with 10 bases in between. CDR3 length equals 14 residues. The CDR3: CASSARTANYGYTF. DNA for the CDR3: TGTGCCAGCAGTGCCAGGACAGCTAACTATGGCTACACCTTC.

The chain carries TRBV3-1 (or the pseudogene TRBV3-2) and TRBJ1-5, with unresolved D. There are 15 residues in the CDR3. V was clipped by 1 base and J by 4 bases, with 11 bases between them. Germline V gene data show CDR1 as LGHDT and CDR2 as YNNKEL (reference sequence). The CDR3 nucleotides are TGTGCCAGCAGCCAAGGGGCCCCCGGAAATCAGCCCCAGCATTTT. This encodes CASSQGAPGNQPQHF.